These 20 T cell receptor beta chains originate from one sample sequenced in a study of blood T cells in healthy people across ages (dated by TCRdb to about 2015). Receptor amplification or capture employed 5' RACE. Sequencing relied on an Illumina HiSeq 2500. The second PCR ran for about 7 to 11 cycles and used a J-beta primer mix along with a sample-barcoded 5' primer. Clones were called with MiXCR by TCRdb after fastp trimmed the public reads at Q25, and only in-frame beta chains were retained. Each entry merges the rows of one CDR3 protein and shows their most common DNA and genes. This sample has under 2 million distinct CDR3 sequences in its table, and roughly 30% of those were observed once. Of the sample, about 11% is held by the ten largest clones. Source material: blood. These receptors were obtained from a woman aged 25 to 45 in good health.

The CDR3 sequence is CASSLTGIQFF. The CDR3 bases are TGTGCCAGCAGCTTGACGGGAATACAGTTCTTC. V is TRBV7-2 and J is TRBJ2-1; D possibly corresponds to TRBD2 (5 bases). The V and J ends lost 3 bases and 13 bases respectively, with 10 bases between them. CDR1 and CDR2 from the germline V gene are SGHTA and FQGNSA. The CDR3 length is 11 residues.

The chain joins TRBV27 to TRBJ2-4; 11 bases line up with TRBD1. The J segment lost 2 bases and the V segment lost 5 bases, leaving 5 bases of the junction unmatched. This CDR3 is built from 16 residues. Germline CDR1 and CDR2: MNHEY and SMNVEV (reference sequence). The DNA for the CDR3 is TGTGCCAGCAGTCCCGGGACAGGGGGTCCCAAAAACATTCAGTACTTC. Its protein product is CASSPGTGGPKNIQYF.

This clonotype has at least ten counts. The chain has TRBV4-1 and TRBJ2-3, with 8 bases aligning to TRBD1. CDR3 length equals 14 residues. Germline trimming cut 1 base from V and 4 bases from J; bases unmatched to any gene: 1. The germline gives CDR1 MGHRA, CDR2 YSYEKL. Here the CDR3 reads CASSQGTGPDTQYF. CDR3 DNA sequence: TGCGCCAGCAGCCAAGGGACAGGGCCAGATACGCAGTATTTT.

This clonotype was seen a few times. The chain carries TRBV15 and TRBJ1-1; TRBD1 might be the D (5 bases). Germline CDR1 reads LNHNV; CDR2 reads YYDKDF (reference sequence). The V and J ends lost 0 bases and 3 bases respectively, with 17 bases between them. There are 17 residues in the CDR3. The CDR3 sequence: CATSRDSWGDHYTEAFF. The CDR3 coding sequence is TGTGCCACCAGCAGAGATTCCTGGGGGGACCATTACACTGAAGCTTTCTTT.

V gene TRBV28 combines with J gene TRBJ2-1; D may correspond to TRBD1 or TRBD2 (5 bases each). This CDR3 is built from 15 residues. The V end lost 5 bases, the J end lost 10 bases, and 21 bases lay between the germline ends. Looked up from germline, CDR1 is MDHEN and CDR2 is SYDVKM. In DNA form, the CDR3 reads TGTGCCAGCAGTCCCCGGGACCGGCTGACGGGGGAGCAGTTCTTC. Translated: CASSPRDRLTGEQFF.

The chain joins TRBV6-1 to TRBJ2-3, with no clear D. Germline V gives CDR1 MNHNS, CDR2 SASEGT. Trimming stripped 4 bases from V and 10 bases from J, with 12 bases between. The CDR3 has 12 amino acids. The CDR3 loop is CASSGGGGSQYF. CDR3 bases: TGTGCCAGCAGTGGGGGTGGCGGTTCGCAGTATTTT.

This clonotype was counted once. At one of its ends the junction is not consistent with the germline gene, which may arise from a read error. The V gene is TRBV6-6, the J gene TRBJ1-2; D possibly corresponds to TRBD1 (5 bases). The CDR3 is made up of 15 amino acids. Germline V gene data show CDR1 as MNHNY and CDR2 as SVGAGI (reference sequence). The CDR3 DNA follows: TGTGCCACCTTAGACAGAGACCGAACTTTACATGGCTGCACCTTC. It codes for CATLDRDRTLHGCTF.

In its sample, this clonotype was seen many times. The rearrangement links TRBV10-3 to TRBJ2-5, with 8 bases matching TRBD2. This CDR3 spans 14 amino acids. From germline, CDR1 is ENHRY and CDR2 SYGVKD. V shed 11 bases and J 1 base; nucleotides not matched to a gene: 9. CDR3 region: CASRGSGTQETQYF. Written as DNA, the CDR3 is TGTGCCTCCCGGGGTAGCGGGACCCAAGAGACCCAGTACTTC.

This clonotype was picked up one time. One end of the junction does not line up with germline, which may come from a read error. The chain joins TRBV4-1 to TRBJ2-1; 11 bases are a match to TRBD2. This CDR3 has 16 amino acids. CDR1 is MGHRA and CDR2 is YSYEKL in the germline V gene. CDR3 in DNA: TGCGCCAGCAGCCAACCCTTAGCGGGGGGGCGCAATGGGCAGTTCTTC. Residues: CASSQPLAGGRNGQFF.

The chain links TRBV6-5 to TRBJ2-7; 8 positions match TRBD1. Germline V lookup: CDR1 MNHEY, CDR2 SVGAGI. The CDR3 has 15 amino acids. The J segment lost 4 bases and the V segment lost 0 bases, leaving 5 bases of the junction unmatched. For the CDR3, the DNA is TGTGCCAGCAGTTACTCGGGCAGGGGGCCTTACGAGCAGTACTTC. It yields the protein CASSYSGRGPYEQYF.

The chain recombines TRBV20-1 with TRBJ2-1; TRBD2 aligns across 11 bases. J lost 4 bases, V lost 7 bases, and 9 bases had no gene match. CDR1 is DFQATT, CDR2 SNEGSKA, per germline (reference sequence). The CDR3 contains 15 residues. CDR3 amino acids: CSGTLTSGVYNEQFF. Written as DNA, the CDR3 is TGCAGTGGGACTCTGACTAGCGGGGTTTACAATGAGCAGTTCTTC.

This clonotype was counted between two and nine times. The rearrangement uses TRBV7-9 and TRBJ1-2; possibly TRBD1 for D (6 bases). This CDR3 is built from 12 residues. V was clipped by 2 bases and J by 8 bases, with 9 bases between them. Per germline, CDR1 SEHNR and CDR2 FQNEAQ (reference sequence). The CDR3 nucleotides are TGTGCCAGCAGCTTACCAGGGGCAGGCTACACCTTC. Translation: CASSLPGAGYTF.

This clonotype was detected only a few times. The chain recombines TRBV21-1 with TRBJ2-3; whether TRBD1, the table's D call, matches the DNA was not checked. TRBV21-1 is a pseudogene. CDR3 length equals 19 residues. CDR3 sequence: CASGRTVASVWWCTDTQYF. CDR3 DNA: TGTGCCAGCGGTCGGACAGTGGCGTCTGTGTGGTGGTGCACAGATACGCAGTATTTT.

The chain carries TRBV3-1 and TRBJ1-1; 10 bases are a match to TRBD1. The CDR3 has 16 residues. The J segment lost 5 bases and the V segment lost 5 bases, leaving 11 bases of the junction unmatched. In germline, CDR1 is LGHDT, CDR2 YNNKEL (reference sequence). CDR3 loop: CASSARDRGIRTEAFF. The DNA of the CDR3 is TGTGCCAGCAGCGCCCGGGACAGGGGTATTAGGACTGAAGCTTTCTTT.

This clonotype was seen a few times. The genes are TRBV6-5 and TRBJ2-7; tentatively, D is TRBD2 (5 bases). This CDR3 has 15 residues. Germline lookup yields CDR1 MNHEY and CDR2 SVGAGI. With 6 bases removed from V and 2 bases from J, the gap between germline ends came to 17 bases. The CDR3 bases are TGTGCCAGCAGCCCCACCCGGACTTCCCCCTACGAGCAGTACTTC. Residues: CASSPTRTSPYEQYF.

This clonotype was observed a few times. This sequence joins TRBV5-1 and TRBJ1-2; 9 bases line up with TRBD1. The length of the CDR3 is 15 residues. J was trimmed by 4 bases and V by 5 bases; bases with no gene match: 9. Germline V gives CDR1 SGHRS, CDR2 YFSETQ. The DNA for the CDR3 is TGCGCCAGCAGGGACGACAGGGGGGGAAGCTATGGCTACACCTTC. Translation gives CASRDDRGGSYGYTF.

This clonotype was detected a few times. The chain carries TRBV4-2 and TRBJ2-1, with 16 bases aligning to TRBD2. The CDR3 runs to 19 residues. Germline assignment: CDR1 LGHNA and CDR2 YNFKEQ. The trim removed 4 bases at V and 7 bases at J, leaving 13 bases unmatched. CDR3 protein: CASSRKGLAGGPIGNEQFF. In DNA, the CDR3 is TGTGCCAGCAGCCGAAAGGGACTAGCGGGGGGGCCGATCGGGAATGAGCAGTTCTTC.

On this clonotype itself: Possible read error: a much larger clone is one base away. The chain links TRBV5-1 to TRBJ2-3; TRBD2 aligns across 10 bases. The CDR3 contains 16 residues. V was pared by 4 bases and J by 1 base, with 6 bases of the junction left unmatched. Germline V CDR1 and CDR2: SGHRS, YFSETQ. The CDR3 reads CASSGHGLAGTDTQYF. The CDR3 bases are TGCGCCAGCAGCGGCCATGGACTAGCGGGCACAGATACGCAGTATTTT.

For this clonotype: Germline and junction disagree at one end, which may indicate a read error. This rearrangement joins TRBV12-3 or TRBV12-4 to TRBJ1-1; maybe TRBD1 (6 bases). The CDR3 is 14 amino acids. The DNA of the CDR3 is TGTGCCGGCAGATCCCGGGACACGAACACTGAAGCTTTCTTT. This encodes CAGRSRDTNTEAFF.

This chain connects TRBV20-1 to TRBJ1-1, with D unresolved. Germline CDR1 is DFQATT and CDR2 is SNEGSKA (reference sequence). The CDR3 totals 12 residues. The CDR3 sequence is CRGREVDTEAFF. The CDR3 nucleotides are TGCAGGGGCCGGGAGGTGGACACTGAAGCTTTCTTT.